What follows are 19 T cell receptor beta chains derived from one specimen sequenced in a study of CD8+ T cells in alopecia areata. cDNA serving as the sequencing template came from extracted, reverse transcribed RNA. TCRdb keeps only in-frame clones here, not all; method: immunoSEQ multiplex PCR. The sample has approximately 13,000 clones, 58% seen once. Peripheral blood, together with lesional scalp punch biopsies, was collected from alopecia areata patients. Specimen: skin, collected at week 0. The receptors shown here come from a human donor with alopecia areata.

The chain uses TRBV5-1 and TRBJ2-2; D possibly matches TRBD1 or TRBD2 (6 bases each). The CDR3 extends over 18 amino acids. Germline-derived CDR1 and CDR2 are SGHRS and YFSETQ. Trimming took off 3 bases at V and 3 bases at J, with 21 bases between the two ends. CDR3 sequence: CASSSPGAAARYTGELFF. The CDR3 coding sequence is TGCGCCAGCAGCTCCCCGGGGGCTGCCGCGCGTTACACCGGGGAGCTGTTTTTT.

The gene calls are TRBV7-3 and TRBJ2-1; D is unclear. Germline CDR1 SGHTA, CDR2 FQGTGA. The CDR3 contains 16 residues. V lost 3 bases to trimming and J lost 3 bases, with 15 bases between them. The CDR3 spells CASSLGYLPVYNEQFF. The CDR3 region has the DNA TGTGCCAGCAGCTTGGGATATCTCCCGGTCTACAATGAGCAGTTCTTC.

The chain employs TRBV11-2 and TRBJ1-4, with 10 bases lining up with TRBD1. Germline V CDR1 and CDR2: SGHAT, FQNNGV. The CDR3 sequence is 19 residues long. The V gene end was trimmed by 5 bases and the J gene end by 3 bases; junction bases not matched to a gene: 15. The CDR3 DNA sequence: TGTGCCAGCAGCCGACCCCTGACAGGGGGCGACCCGGCTAATGAAAAACTGTTTTTT. It translates to CASSRPLTGGDPANEKLFF. Full variable domain (rest looked up from reference TRBV11-2 and TRBJ1-4): EAGVAQSPRYKIIEKRQSVAFWCNPISGHATLYWYQQILGQGPKLLIQFQNNGVVDDSQLPKDRFSAERLKGVDSTLKIQPAKLEDSAVYLCASSRPLTGGDPANEKLFFGSGTQLSVL.

The chain is built from TRBV9 and TRBJ2-7; 11 nucleotides agree with TRBD2. V gave up 3 bases and J gave up 7 bases; unmatched junction bases: 9. The CDR3 sequence is 15 residues long. The germline gives CDR1 SGDLS, CDR2 YYNGEE. CDR3 nucleotide sequence: TGTGCCAGCAGCGCGGCGACTAGCGGGGTTGGGGAGCAGTACTTC. Protein sequence: CASSAATSGVGEQYF.

The CDR3 DNA sequence: TGTGCCAGCAGTTACAGGAGCTCCTATAATTCACCCCTCCACTTT. Amino acid sequence: CASSYRSSYNSPLHF. The chain recombines TRBV6-6 with TRBJ1-6; D call uncertain. Germline V CDR1 and CDR2: MNHNY, SVGAGI (reference sequence). V lost 2 bases and J lost 0, with 5 bases in between. The CDR3 totals 15 residues.

This clone was seen a few times. The chain carries TRBV5-4 and TRBJ2-2, with D unresolved. Trimming stripped 4 bases from V and 2 bases from J, with 15 bases between. Germline values: CDR1 SGHNT, CDR2 YYREEE (reference sequence). The CDR3 sequence is 16 residues long. CDR3 region: CASSPRAEINTGELFF. Here the CDR3 DNA reads TGTGCCAGCAGCCCCCGCGCGGAGATAAACACCGGGGAGCTGTTTTTT.

This chain joins TRBV6-1 and TRBJ1-5, with D tentatively TRBD1 (5 bases). The V gene lost 0 bases and the J gene lost 2 bases, with 8 bases spanning the gap. The CDR3 totals 15 residues. The germline gives CDR1 MNHNS, CDR2 SASEGT. CDR3 region: CASSEAGGGNQPQHF. As DNA, the CDR3 is TGTGCCAGCAGTGAAGCTGGAGGGGGCAATCAGCCCCAGCATTTT.

The chain couples TRBV28 to TRBJ1-1, with TRBD1 as a possible D gene (5 bases). The V gene's germline CDR1 is MDHEN and CDR2 SYDVKM. The CDR3 runs 14 residues. V was trimmed by 4 bases and J by 0 bases, leaving 9 bases between them. CDR3 nucleotides: TGTGCCAGCAGTTCTGTGGGGCTGAACACTGAAGCTTTCTTT. Its protein is CASSSVGLNTEAFF.

The chain combines TRBV15 with TRBJ2-7; D perhaps matches TRBD1 (5 bases). The germline gives CDR1 LNHNV, CDR2 YYDKDF (reference sequence). There are 13 residues in the CDR3. V lost 9 bases and J lost 5, with 17 bases in between. As DNA, the CDR3 is TGTGCCACAGGGCAGGGCGTTCGGGACGAGCAGTACTTC. Its translation: CATGQGVRDEQYF.

The chain recombines TRBV29-1 with TRBJ2-3, with TRBD1 identical over 8 bases. The CDR3 contains 14 residues. Germline assignment: CDR1 SQVTM and CDR2 ANQGSEA. The CDR3: CSGGQADKTDTQYF. The CDR3 bases are TGCAGTGGGGGACAGGCCGACAAGACAGATACGCAGTATTTT.

This chain connects TRBV7-2 to TRBJ2-7; D not certain. Germline CDR1 is SGHTA and CDR2 is FQGNSA. The CDR3 is made up of 14 amino acids. The ends were cut back, 5 bases at V and 0 bases at J, with 11 bases in the middle. The CDR3 DNA follows: TGTGCCAGCAGCCGTACTACTGGCTCCTACGAGCAGTACTTC. It yields the protein CASSRTTGSYEQYF.

The table lists this clone with a few counts. The chain employs TRBV7-9 and TRBJ1-5; D gene uncertain. V shed 8 bases and J shed 3 bases, with 8 bases lying between them. The CDR3 totals 12 residues. Germline values: CDR1 SEHNR, CDR2 FQNEAQ (reference sequence). CDR3: CASQSDNQPQHF. CDR3 coding DNA: TGTGCCAGCCAATCGGACAATCAGCCCCAGCATTTT.

With regard to this clone: Other nucleotide sequences from this sample produce the same CDR3. The genes are TRBV6-6 and TRBJ1-5; D gene unclear. Germline values: CDR1 MNHNY, CDR2 SVGAGI (reference sequence). This CDR3 has 12 amino acids. V was shortened by 4 bases and J by 7 bases, with 8 bases between the two germline ends. CDR3 nucleotide sequence: TGTGCCAGCAGTTGGCCTAACCAGCCCCAGCATTTT. This codes for CASSWPNQPQHF.

J is TRBJ1-1 and V is TRBV5-1; D perhaps matches TRBD1 (5 bases). Trimming pared 0 bases from V and 3 bases from J, leaving 9 bases between. The length of the CDR3 is 14 residues. From germline, CDR1 is SGHRS and CDR2 YFSETQ. The CDR3 DNA follows: TGCGCCAGCAGCTTGGATGGGGGGGACACTGAAGCTTTCTTT. It translates to CASSLDGGDTEAFF.

Written as DNA, the CDR3 is TGTGCCAGCAGTGGGCCTAGCGGGGCAGGGGATACGCAGTATTTT. This codes for CASSGPSGAGDTQYF. The gene calls are TRBV6-1 and TRBJ2-3, with TRBD2 matching over 9 bases. This CDR3 is built from 15 residues. The germline V gene has CDR1 MNHNS and CDR2 SASEGT. The V gene end was trimmed by 4 bases and the J gene end by 6 bases; junction bases not matched to a gene: 8.

This chain's CDR3 is CASSQGTYYGYTF. The CDR3 nucleotides read TGTGCCAGCAGTCAGGGGACATACTATGGCTACACCTTC. V usage is TRBV2 and J usage is TRBJ1-2; a possible D gene is TRBD1 (6 bases). Germline lookup yields CDR1 SNHLY and CDR2 FYNNEI. The CDR3 extends over 13 amino acids. V shed 5 bases and J shed 3 bases, with 10 bases lying between them.

This chain connects TRBV7-2 to TRBJ1-1; the D gene is possibly TRBD1 (5 bases). Germline assignment: CDR1 SGHTA and CDR2 FQGNSA. The CDR3 covers 13 residues. Trimming took 4 bases from V and 5 from J, leaving 11 bases between them. CDR3 sequence (DNA): TGTGCCAGCAGCTCCAGGGTTCGAACTGAAGCTTTCTTT. Its protein product is CASSSRVRTEAFF. Full variable domain (remainder filled in from reference TRBV7-2 and TRBJ1-1): GAGVSQSPSNKVTEKGKDVELRCDPISGHTALYWYRQSLGQGLEFLIYFQGNSAPDKSGLPSDRFSAERTGGSVSTLTIQRTQQEDSAVYLCASSSRVRTEAFFGQGTRLTVV.

This clone turned up a few times. V and J are TRBV10-3 and TRBJ2-2; D is uncertain. The CDR3 length is 11 residues. The V and J ends lost 10 bases and 8 bases respectively, with 11 bases between them. In germline, CDR1 is ENHRY, CDR2 SYGVKD. CDR3 coding DNA: TGTGCCACCGCCCTCGCAGGGGAGCTGTTTTTT. Protein sequence: CATALAGELFF.

This clone was counted between two and nine times. The chain uses TRBV5-1 and TRBJ2-2; TRBD2 agrees at 13 bases. V shed 2 bases, J shed 0 bases, and the junction held 10 bases outside the gene matches. There are 20 residues in the CDR3. CDR1 and CDR2 (germline): SGHRS, YFSETQ. The CDR3 region has the DNA TGCGCCAGCAGCTTCGGACTGGGACTAGCGGGACACGCGAACACCGGGGAGCTGTTTTTT. This gives the protein CASSFGLGLAGHANTGELFF.